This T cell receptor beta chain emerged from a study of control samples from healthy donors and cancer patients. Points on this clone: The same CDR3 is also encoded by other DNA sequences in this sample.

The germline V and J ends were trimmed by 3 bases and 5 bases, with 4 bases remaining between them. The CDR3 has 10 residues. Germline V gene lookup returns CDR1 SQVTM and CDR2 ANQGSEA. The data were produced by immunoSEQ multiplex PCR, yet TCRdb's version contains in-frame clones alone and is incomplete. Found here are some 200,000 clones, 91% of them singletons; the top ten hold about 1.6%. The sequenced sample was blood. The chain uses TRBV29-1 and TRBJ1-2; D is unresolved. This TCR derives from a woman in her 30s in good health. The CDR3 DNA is TGCAGCGTTGAGGGTTATGGCTACACCTTC. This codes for CSVEGYGYTF. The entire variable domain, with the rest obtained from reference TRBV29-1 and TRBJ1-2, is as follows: SAVISQKPSRDICQRGTSLTIQCQVDSQVTMMFWYRQQPGQSLTLIATANQGSEATYESGFVIDKFPISRPNLTFSTLTVSNMSPEDSSIYLCSVEGYGYTFGSGTRLTVV.